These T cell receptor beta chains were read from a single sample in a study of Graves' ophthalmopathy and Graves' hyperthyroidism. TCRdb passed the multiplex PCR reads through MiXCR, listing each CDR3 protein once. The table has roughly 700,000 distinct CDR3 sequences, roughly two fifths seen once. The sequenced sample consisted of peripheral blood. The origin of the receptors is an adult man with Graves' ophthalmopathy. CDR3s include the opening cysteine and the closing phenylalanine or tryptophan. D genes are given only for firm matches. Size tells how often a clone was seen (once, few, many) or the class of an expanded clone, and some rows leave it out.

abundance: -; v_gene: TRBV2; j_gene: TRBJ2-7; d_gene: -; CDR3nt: TGTGCCAGCAGAGTTGCGGGCTACGAGCAGTACTTC; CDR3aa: CASRVAGYEQYF
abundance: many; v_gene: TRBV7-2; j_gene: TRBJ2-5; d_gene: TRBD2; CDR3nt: TGTGCCAGCAGCTGGTCTAGCGGACAAGAGACCCAGTACTTC; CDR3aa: CASSWSSGQETQYF
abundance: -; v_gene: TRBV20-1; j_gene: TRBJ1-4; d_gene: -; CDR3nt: TGCAGTGCGCCAGACAGGAAGGCAACTAATGAAAAACTGTTTTTT; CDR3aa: CSAPDRKATNEKLFF
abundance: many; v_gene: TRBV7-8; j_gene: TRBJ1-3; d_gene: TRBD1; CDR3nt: TGTGCCAGCAGCTTAGTCGGACAGGGGTCTGGAAACACCATATATTTT; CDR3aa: CASSLVGQGSGNTIYF
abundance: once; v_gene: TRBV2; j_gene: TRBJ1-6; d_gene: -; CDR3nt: TGTGCCAGCAGAGTGGGGGTTAATTCACCCCTCCACTTT; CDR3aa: CASRVGVNSPLHF
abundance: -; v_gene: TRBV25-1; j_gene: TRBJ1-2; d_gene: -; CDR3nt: TGTGCCAGCAGTAACCGGGGCCTGCCCTATGGCTACACCTTC; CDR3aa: CASSNRGLPYGYTF
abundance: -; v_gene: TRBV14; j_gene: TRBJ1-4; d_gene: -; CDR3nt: TGTGCCAGCAGCCCTTCTCACGGAGCTTTTGAAAAACTGTTTTTT; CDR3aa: CASSPSHGAFEKLFF
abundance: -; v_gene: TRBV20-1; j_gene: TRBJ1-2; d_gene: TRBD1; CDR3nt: TGCAGTGCTAGACCCGGGACAGGGGGCGATGGCTACACCTTC; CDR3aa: CSARPGTGGDGYTF
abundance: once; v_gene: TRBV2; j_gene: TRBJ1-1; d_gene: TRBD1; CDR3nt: TGTGCCAGCAGTGCGCATGGACAGGGCAGGAAGAACACTGAAGCTTTCTTT; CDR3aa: CASSAHGQGRKNTEAFF
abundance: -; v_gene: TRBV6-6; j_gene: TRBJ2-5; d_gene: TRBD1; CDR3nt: TGTGCCACTCAACAGGGGGCGGAGACCCAGTACTTC; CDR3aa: CATQQGAETQYF
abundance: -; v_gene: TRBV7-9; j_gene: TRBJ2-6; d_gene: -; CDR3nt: TGTGCCAGCAGCTTAGAGGGGCTCCCCAACACTGAAGCTTTC; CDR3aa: CASSLEGLPNTEAF
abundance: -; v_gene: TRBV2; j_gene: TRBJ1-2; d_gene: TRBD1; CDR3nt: TGTGCCAGCAGCGGGACAGGGAAGGGAAATGGCTACACCTTC; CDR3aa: CASSGTGKGNGYTF
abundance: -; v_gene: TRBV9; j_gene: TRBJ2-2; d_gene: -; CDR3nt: TGTGCCAGCAGCGTAGGCAACAGGGTATCATACCCCGGGGAGCTGTTTTTT; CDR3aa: CASSVGNRVSYPGELFF
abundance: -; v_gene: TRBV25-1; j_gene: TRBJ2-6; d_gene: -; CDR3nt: TGTGCCAGCGTTGGGGTAGGGGGGGCCTACTCTGGGGCCAACGTCCTGACTTTC; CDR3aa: CASVGVGGAYSGANVLTF
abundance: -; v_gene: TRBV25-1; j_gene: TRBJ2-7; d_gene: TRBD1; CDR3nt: TGTGCCAGCAGTGAAAAAGGACAGGCCTACGAGCAGTACTTC; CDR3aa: CASSEKGQAYEQYF
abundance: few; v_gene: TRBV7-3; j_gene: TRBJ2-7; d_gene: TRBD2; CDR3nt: TGTGCCAGCAGCATTAGCGGGGGGGCCCTCGAGCAGTACTTC; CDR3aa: CASSISGGALEQYF
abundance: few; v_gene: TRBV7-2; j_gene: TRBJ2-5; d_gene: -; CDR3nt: TGTGCCAGCAGCTCACTGGATTACCCTGGGTGGGAGACCCAGTACTTC; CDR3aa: CASSSLDYPGWETQYF
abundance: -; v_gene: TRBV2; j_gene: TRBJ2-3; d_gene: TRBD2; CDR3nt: TGTGCCAGCAGTGCAATTGGCGGGGGGGCAGATACGCAGTATTTT; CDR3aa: CASSAIGGGADTQYF
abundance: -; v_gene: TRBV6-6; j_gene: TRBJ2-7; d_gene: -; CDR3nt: TGTGCCAGCAGACCGTTAGCGAGACCCTACGAGCAGTACTTC; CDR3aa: CASRPLARPYEQYF
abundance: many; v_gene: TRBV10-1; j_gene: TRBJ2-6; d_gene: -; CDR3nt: TGCGCCAGCAGTGACGGGGCTGGGGCCAACGTCCTGACTTTC; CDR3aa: CASSDGAGANVLTF
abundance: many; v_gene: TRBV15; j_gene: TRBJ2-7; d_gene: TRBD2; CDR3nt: TGTGCCACCAGCAGTAGCGGGGAACCCTCCTACGAGCAGTACTTC; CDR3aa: CATSSSGEPSYEQYF
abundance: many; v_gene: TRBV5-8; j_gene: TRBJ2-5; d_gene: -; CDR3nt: TGTGCCAGCAGCTTAGGTGGGGTTGAGACCCAGTACTTC; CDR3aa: CASSLGGVETQYF
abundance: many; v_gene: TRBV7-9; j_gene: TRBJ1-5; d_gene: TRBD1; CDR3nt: TGTGCCAGCAGCTCAGACCGCCTGGACAGGGAGTGGGGTCAGCCCCAGCATTTT; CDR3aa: CASSSDRLDREWGQPQHF
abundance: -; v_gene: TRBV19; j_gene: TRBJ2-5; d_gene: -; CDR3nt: TGTGCCAGTAGTATGGGGGGCAGAGAGACCCAGTACTTC; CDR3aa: CASSMGGRETQYF
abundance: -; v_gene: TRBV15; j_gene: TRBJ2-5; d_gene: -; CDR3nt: TGTGCCACCAGCCGCGGAGGGGGGATGGAGACCCAGTACTTC; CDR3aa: CATSRGGGMETQYF
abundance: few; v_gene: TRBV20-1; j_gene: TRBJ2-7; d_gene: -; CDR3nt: TGCAGTGCCGTTTGGGCAGGGGACTCCTACGAGCAGTACTTC; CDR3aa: CSAVWAGDSYEQYF
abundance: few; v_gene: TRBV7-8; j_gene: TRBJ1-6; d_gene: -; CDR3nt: TGTGCCAGCAGCTCAATAGGGGGATCCTATAATTCACCCCTCCACTTT; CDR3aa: CASSSIGGSYNSPLHF
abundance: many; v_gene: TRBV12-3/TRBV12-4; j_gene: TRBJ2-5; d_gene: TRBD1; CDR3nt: TGTGCCAGCAGTCGTCGACAGGGAGAGACCCAGTACTTC; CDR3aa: CASSRRQGETQYF
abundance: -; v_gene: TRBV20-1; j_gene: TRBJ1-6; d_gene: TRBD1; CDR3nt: TGCAGTGCTTTGACAGGGAGGTCCTATAATTCACCCCTCCACTTT; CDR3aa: CSALTGRSYNSPLHF
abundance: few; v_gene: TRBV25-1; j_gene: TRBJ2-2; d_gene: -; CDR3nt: TGTGCCAGCAGTTACTCGAGTATCGGGGAGCTGTTTTTT; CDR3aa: CASSYSSIGELFF
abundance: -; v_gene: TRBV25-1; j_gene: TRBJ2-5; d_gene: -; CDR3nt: TGTGCCAGCACCTCACCGAGGAGGATCGAGACCCAGTACTTC; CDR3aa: CASTSPRRIETQYF
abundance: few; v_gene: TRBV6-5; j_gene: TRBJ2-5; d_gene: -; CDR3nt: TGTGCCAGCAGTTACTCGATGACTAGTCAAGAGACCCAGTACTTC; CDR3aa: CASSYSMTSQETQYF
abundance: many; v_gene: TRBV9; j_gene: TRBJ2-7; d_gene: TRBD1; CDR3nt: TGTGCCAGCAGCGTCTCCGGGACAGGGTGGAACGAGCAGTACTTC; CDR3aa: CASSVSGTGWNEQYF
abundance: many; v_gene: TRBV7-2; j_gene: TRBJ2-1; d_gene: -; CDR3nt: TGTGCCAGCAGCTTATCAGCTGGTGAGCAGTTCTTC; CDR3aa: CASSLSAGEQFF
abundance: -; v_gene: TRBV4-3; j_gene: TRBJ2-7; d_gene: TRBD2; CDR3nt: TGCGCCAGCAGCCAAGTTAATAGCGGGGCCTACGAGCAGTACTTC; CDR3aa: CASSQVNSGAYEQYF
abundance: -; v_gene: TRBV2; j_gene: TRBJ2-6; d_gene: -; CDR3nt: TGTGCCAGCAGTGTTGTCGGTGGCAGGGCCAACGTCCTGACTTTC; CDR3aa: CASSVVGGRANVLTF
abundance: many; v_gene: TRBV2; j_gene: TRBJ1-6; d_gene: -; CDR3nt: TGTGCCAGCAGTGAAGATGGATCCTATAATTCACCCCTCCACTTT; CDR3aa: CASSEDGSYNSPLHF
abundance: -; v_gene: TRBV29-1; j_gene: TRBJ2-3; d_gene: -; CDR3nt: TGCAGCGTTGTACGTCGGCGGGCAGATACGCAGTATTTT; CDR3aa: CSVVRRRADTQYF
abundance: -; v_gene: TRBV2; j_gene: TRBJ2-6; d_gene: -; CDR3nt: TGTGCCTGGAGCGAATCTGGTACTGGGGCCAACGTCCTGACTTTC; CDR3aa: CAWSESGTGANVLTF
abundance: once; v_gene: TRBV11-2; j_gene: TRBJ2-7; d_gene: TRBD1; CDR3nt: TGTGCCAGCAGCCTGGGACAGGGGACGGTCGAGCAGTACTTC; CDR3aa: CASSLGQGTVEQYF
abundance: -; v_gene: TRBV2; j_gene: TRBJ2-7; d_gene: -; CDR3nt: TGTGCCAGCAGTGAAACAGGGTTCGGCGAGCAGTACTTC; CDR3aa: CASSETGFGEQYF
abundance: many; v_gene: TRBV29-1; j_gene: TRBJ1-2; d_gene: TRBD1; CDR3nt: TGCAGCGTTGAAGATGAGGACAGGGAACGTTTTGGCTACACCTTC; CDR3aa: CSVEDEDRERFGYTF
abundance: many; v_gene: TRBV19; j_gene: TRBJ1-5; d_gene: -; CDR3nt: TGTGCCAGTAGTACCGGGACATCTAGCAATCAGCCCCAGCATTTT; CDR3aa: CASSTGTSSNQPQHF
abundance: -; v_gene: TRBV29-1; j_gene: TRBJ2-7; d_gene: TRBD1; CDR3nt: TGCAGCGTTGGCGGACAGGGGGCGGGGGCCTACGAGCAGTACTTC; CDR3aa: CSVGGQGAGAYEQYF
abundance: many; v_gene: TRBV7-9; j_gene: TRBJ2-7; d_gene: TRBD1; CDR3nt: TGTGCCAGCAGCTTAGCCAGGGGGCCCTACGAGCAGTACTTC; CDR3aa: CASSLARGPYEQYF
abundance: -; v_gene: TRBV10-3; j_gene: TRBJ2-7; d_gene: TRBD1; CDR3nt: TGTGCCATCAGTGATAGACAGGGTCGGACTGAAGGTTACGAGCAGTACTTC; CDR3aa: CAISDRQGRTEGYEQYF
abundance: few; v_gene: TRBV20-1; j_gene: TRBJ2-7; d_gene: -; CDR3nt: TGCAGTGCTAGGATGAGGGCCGCCGGGGAGCAGTACTTC; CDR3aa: CSARMRAAGEQYF
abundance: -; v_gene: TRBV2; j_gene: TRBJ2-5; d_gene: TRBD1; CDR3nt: TGTGCCAGCAGTGCCCCTTACAGGGGACAAGAGACCCAGTACTTC; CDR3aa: CASSAPYRGQETQYF
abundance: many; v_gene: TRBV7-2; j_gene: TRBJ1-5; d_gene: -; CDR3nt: TGTGCCAGCAGCCCCCTACGGGGGGGCATCAGCAATCAGCCCCAGCATTTT; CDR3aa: CASSPLRGGISNQPQHF
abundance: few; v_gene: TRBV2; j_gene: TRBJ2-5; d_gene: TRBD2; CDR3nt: TGTGCCAGCAGCCCCATGCTAGCGGGAAGACAAGAGACCCAGTACTTC; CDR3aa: CASSPMLAGRQETQYF
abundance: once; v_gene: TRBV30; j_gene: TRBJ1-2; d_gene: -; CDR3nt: TGTGCCTGGAGTGTACTTGGAGGGGGAGGCTACACCTTC; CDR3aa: CAWSVLGGGGYTF
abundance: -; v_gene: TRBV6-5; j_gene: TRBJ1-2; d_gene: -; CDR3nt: TGTGCCAGCGGAACAGCCTATCACTATGGCTACACCTTC; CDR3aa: CASGTAYHYGYTF
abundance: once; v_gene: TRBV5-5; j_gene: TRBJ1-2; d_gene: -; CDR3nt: TGTGCCAGCAGTCACGGGGTATATGGCTACACCTTC; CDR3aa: CASSHGVYGYTF
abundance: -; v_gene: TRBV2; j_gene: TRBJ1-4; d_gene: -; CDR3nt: TGTGCCAGCAGTGCGGGATCCGTGGCTGAAAAACTGTTTTTT; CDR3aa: CASSAGSVAEKLFF
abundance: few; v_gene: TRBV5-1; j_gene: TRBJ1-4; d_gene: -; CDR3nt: TGCGCCAGCAGCTTGGGTAACGGTCCTAATGAAAAACTGTTTTTT; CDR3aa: CASSLGNGPNEKLFF
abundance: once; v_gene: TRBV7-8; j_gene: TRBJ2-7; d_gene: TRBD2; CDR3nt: TGCGCCAGCAGCCAAGCGGGAGGTGAGGGGAAATGGTACGAGCAGTACTTC; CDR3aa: CASSQAGGEGKWYEQYF
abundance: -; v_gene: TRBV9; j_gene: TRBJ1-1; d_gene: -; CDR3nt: TGTGCCAGCAGCGGTACTGCCGGGGCCGAAGCTTTCTTT; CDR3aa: CASSGTAGAEAFF
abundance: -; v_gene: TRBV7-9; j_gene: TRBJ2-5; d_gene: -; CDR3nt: TGTGCCAGCAGCTTAGTAGGGGGGTTCCAAGAGACCCAGTACTTC; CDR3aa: CASSLVGGFQETQYF
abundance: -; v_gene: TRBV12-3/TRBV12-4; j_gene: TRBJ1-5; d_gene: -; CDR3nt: TGTGCCAGCAGTTTGACAAGGGTAGGGATCTATAGCAATCAGCCCCAGCATTTT; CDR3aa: CASSLTRVGIYSNQPQHF